This record concerns one T cell receptor (beta chain) sequence. Its cognate antigen is unknown. Documented time point: newly diagnosed, previously untreated cHL patient sample. Magnetic depletion of unwanted cells isolated CD4+ T cells from thawed PBMCs. It was PBMCs in newly diagnosed, untreated classical Hodgkin lymphoma that served as comparison. Sequenced by immunoSEQ multiplex PCR; TCRdb stores in-frame clones only, minus some. The sample yields about 21,000 clones, about 85% seen once. Germline V gene data show CDR1 as SGHTA and CDR2 as FQGNSA. The CDR3 length is 17 residues. Trimming removed 4 bases from V and 1 base from J; junction bases left unmatched: 9. This sample is part of a study of PD-1 blockade in classical Hodgkin lymphoma. Study results and caveats: Repertoire differences have undefined causes, possibly disease activity or prior therapy.

Sequencing was carried out using CD4+ T cells from blood. V gene TRBV7-2 combines with J gene TRBJ2-7; 11 positions agree with TRBD2. This receptor was identified in a human donor with classical Hodgkin lymphoma. The CDR3, as DNA: TGTGCCAGCAGCTGGTCCGGACTAGCGGGCTATTCCTACGAGCAGTACTTC. This gives the protein CASSWSGLAGYSYEQYF.